This T cell receptor (beta chain) came from a study of radiotherapy plus CTLA-4 blockade in lung cancer. About the study: Objective response rate was roughly 19%; disease control rate, 31%. Broader study findings: Early clone dynamics of blood T cells, plus interferon-beta, reportedly predicted response best. Radiotherapy was combined with ipilimumab, and tumor-derived TCR clones then expanded in blood.

J gave up 5 bases and V 7 bases, and 10 bases lay outside the gene matches. The CDR3 runs to 13 residues. CDR1 and CDR2 (germline): SQVTM, ANQGSEA. Participants had chemo-refractory metastatic non-small-cell lung cancer and were treated with focal radiation plus ipilimumab CTLA-4 blockade. This clone was recorded once. What it recognizes is unknown. The data were produced by immunoSEQ multiplex PCR, yet TCRdb's version contains in-frame clones alone and is incomplete. The repertoire has roughly 130,000 clones, over 80% of them found once; the top ten carry over 6%. The sample here was peripheral blood, taken from a patient treated with radiotherapy plus ipilimumab. V gene TRBV29-1 combines with J gene TRBJ1-2; 7 positions match TRBD1. This TCR came from a human donor with non-small cell lung cancer that progressed on radiotherapy plus ipilimumab. CDR3 sequence: CSARTGGLYGYTF. As DNA, the CDR3 is TGCAGCGCCCGGACAGGAGGCTTATATGGCTACACCTTC.